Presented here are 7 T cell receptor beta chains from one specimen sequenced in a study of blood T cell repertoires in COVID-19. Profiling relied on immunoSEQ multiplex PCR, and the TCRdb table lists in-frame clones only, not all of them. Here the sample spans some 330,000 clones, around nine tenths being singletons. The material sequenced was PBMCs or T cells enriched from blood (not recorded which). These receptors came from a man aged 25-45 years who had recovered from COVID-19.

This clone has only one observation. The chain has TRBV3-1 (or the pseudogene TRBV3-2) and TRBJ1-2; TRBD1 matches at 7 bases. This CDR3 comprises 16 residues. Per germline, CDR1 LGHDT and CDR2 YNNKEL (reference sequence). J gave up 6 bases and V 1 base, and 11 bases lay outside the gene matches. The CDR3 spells CASSQAGAGGKNGYTF. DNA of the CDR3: TGTGCCAGCAGCCAAGCCGGGGCAGGGGGGAAGAATGGCTACACCTTC.

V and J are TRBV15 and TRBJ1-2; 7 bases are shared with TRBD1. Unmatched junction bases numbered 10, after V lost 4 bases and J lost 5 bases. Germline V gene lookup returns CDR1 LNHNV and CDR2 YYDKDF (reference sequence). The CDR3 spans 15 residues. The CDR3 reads CATSTSSTGLYGYTF. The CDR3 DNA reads TGTGCCACCAGCACCTCATCGACAGGGCTGTATGGCTACACCTTC.

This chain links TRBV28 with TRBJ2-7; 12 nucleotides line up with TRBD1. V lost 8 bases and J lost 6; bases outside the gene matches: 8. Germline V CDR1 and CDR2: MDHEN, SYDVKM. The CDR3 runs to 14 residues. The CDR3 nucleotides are TGTGCCAGCCGCGGGACAGGGGGCATTGGCGAGCAGTACTTC. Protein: CASRGTGGIGEQYF. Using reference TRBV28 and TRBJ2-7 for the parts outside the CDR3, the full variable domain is DVKVTQSSRYLVKRTGEKVFLECVQDMDHENMFWYRQDPGLGLRLIYFSYDVKMKEKGDIPEGYSVSREKKERFSLILESASTNQTSMYLCASRGTGGIGEQYFGPGTRLTVT.

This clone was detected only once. The CDR3 protein is CASSFLAGGAAGELFF. The CDR3, as DNA: TGTGCCAGCAGCTTTCTAGCGGGGGGTGCGGCCGGGGAGCTGTTTTTT. This rearrangement joins TRBV11-3 to TRBJ2-2; 11 nucleotides match TRBD2. CDR3 length: 16 amino acids. Trimming cost V 3 bases and J 6 bases; bases outside gene matches: 6. CDR1 SGHNT and CDR2 YENEEA come from the germline V gene.

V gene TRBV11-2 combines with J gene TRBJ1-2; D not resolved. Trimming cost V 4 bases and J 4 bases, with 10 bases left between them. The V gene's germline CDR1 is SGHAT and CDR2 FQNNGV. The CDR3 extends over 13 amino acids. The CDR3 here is CASSSQMFYGYTF. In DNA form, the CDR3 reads TGTGCCAGCAGCTCCCAGATGTTCTATGGCTACACCTTC.

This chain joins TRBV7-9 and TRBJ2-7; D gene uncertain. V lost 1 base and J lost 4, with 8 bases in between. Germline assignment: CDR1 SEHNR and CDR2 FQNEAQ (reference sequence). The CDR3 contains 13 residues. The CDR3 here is CASSLDLGYEQYF. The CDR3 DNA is TGTGCCAGCAGCTTAGACCTAGGATACGAGCAGTACTTC.

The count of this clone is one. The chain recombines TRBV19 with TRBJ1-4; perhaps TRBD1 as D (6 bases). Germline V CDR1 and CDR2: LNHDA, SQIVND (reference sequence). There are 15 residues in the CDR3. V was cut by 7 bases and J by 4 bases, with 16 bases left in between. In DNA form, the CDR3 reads TGTGCCAGTAAGCCCCAGGGGCAGAATAATGAAAAACTGTTTTTT. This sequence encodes CASKPQGQNNEKLFF.